This TCR beta chain was retrieved from a study of regulatory dendritic cells for organ transplantation. Germline CDR1 ENHRY, CDR2 SYGVKD. CDR3 length equals 16 residues. The junction had 9 bases not matched to a gene; V was cut back by 6 bases and J by 1 base. With respect to this clone: No antigen is known for it.

Overall study results and limits: Between individuals, the alloreactive memory CD8+ T cell pool differed considerably. Naive CD4+ and CD8+ repertoires were highly diverse; memory CD8+ was most oligoclonal. Mature dendritic cells appeared to drive more memory CD8+ clonal expansion than regulatory ones.

Method: immunoSEQ multiplex PCR; TCRdb's copy keeps in-frame clones and lacks some. The data hold about 29,000 clones, with 82% observed a single time. The sequence was collected from a human donor in good health. The chain is built from TRBV10-3 and TRBJ2-5, with 9 positions matching TRBD2. Sequencing was performed on naive CD4+ T cells from blood. The subset is: CD45RA+ naive T cells. CDR3 loop: CAIRGGVSGSQETQYF. The DNA for the CDR3 is TGTGCCATCAGGGGGGGCGTTAGCGGGAGCCAAGAGACCCAGTACTTC.